The entry below describes one TCR beta chain. The sample belongs to a study of sequential checkpoint blockade in melanoma. This CDR3 has 15 residues. Per germline, CDR1 WNHNN and CDR2 SYGVQD (reference sequence). V gave up 2 bases and J gave up 1 base, with 12 bases separating them. Some clones are missing from TCRdb's copy, which holds only in-frame ones; the method was immunoSEQ multiplex PCR. The profile shows 40,000 or so clones, just under 85% of them singletons. Specified treatment: randomized to nivolumab then ipilimumab (arm A) or the reverse (arm B). Here the sequenced sample was CD8+ T cells sorted from blood (inferred from file names), taken from a patient given nivolumab and ipilimumab in sequence. The chain uses TRBV10-1 and TRBJ2-7; D is perhaps TRBD1 (6 bases). The TCR comes from a human donor with melanoma. CDR3 sequence: CASSEPGTNSYEQYF. CDR3 nucleotide sequence: TGCGCCAGCAGTGAGCCGGGGACAAATTCCTACGAGCAGTACTTC.